This TCR beta chain was obtained from a study of metastatic and nonmetastatic thyroid tumors. None of the patients had undergone any treatment ahead of thyroid surgery. TCRdb re-processed the PCR reads through MiXCR. In the table there are 30,000 to 40,000 clones, 18% of which are singletons. The table lists this clone with many counts. V was cut by 2 bases and J by 2 bases, with 12 bases left in between. Germline V lookup: CDR1 MNHEY, CDR2 SVGAGI. The CDR3 is made up of 15 amino acids. The V gene is TRBV6-5, the J gene TRBJ1-1; possibly TRBD1 for D (6 bases). The sequencing sample was made of blood. The receptor was derived from a male donor with papillary thyroid cancer or a benign thyroid nodule (not recorded which). Some clones in this sample may be carry-over from other donors' samples. CDR3 DNA sequence: TGTGCCAGCAGTTACAACGGACAGAGTAACACTGAAGCTTTCTTT. Translated, it gives CASSYNGQSNTEAFF.